This TCR beta chain came from a study of blood T cell repertoires in COVID-19 (dated by TCRdb to 2019 to 2021). About the investigation overall: The collaborator samples originated in the United States, Italy and Spain and spanned the acute and convalescent phases of COVID-19. A freely available public database, intended as a resource for researchers studying the immune response to SARS-CoV-2, is where the repertoires were released. The prospective study material was composed of cDNA or gDNA derived from T cells, B-cell-depleted T cells, or PBMCs. The samples were drawn from two sources: the first 160 participants of the ongoing ImmuneRACE study, and fewer than 1,500 subjects contributed by 6 global collaborators. A de-identified subject ID, COVID-19 status, age in years and sex were almost always included in the sample metadata. Subjects who had been exposed to COVID-19, were actively infected with it, or had recovered from it provided the deeply sampled blood TCRbeta repertoires that made up the dataset. HLA class I and class II types, where available, came from metadata supplied by the sample provider rather than from assay-based typing.

Note on this clone: What this receptor recognizes is not known. Base qualities are not at hand, and no much larger clone is one base apart.

General findings and caveats noted by the study authors: How much clinical and demographic metadata was included differed by source and by participant, and the metadata was provided uncurated.

In Seattle, one collaborating source enrolled patients while the infection was active and tracked those patients longitudinally over the course of disease. Collaborating institutions collected whole blood in K2EDTA tubes following their own protocols. For TCRbeta analysis, collaborators shipped samples as frozen whole blood, isolated PBMCs, or DNA extracted from either of those sample types. The immunoSEQ Assay, a bias-controlled multiplex PCR, was used to amplify TCRbeta CDR3 regions from genomic DNA. Concerning the study's data processing: Nucleated cell counts per sample were estimated from amplification of reference gene primers within the assay. Sequence reads were collapsed and filtered to measure the absolute abundance of every unique TCRbeta CDR3 rearrangement. For each sample, productive Simpson clonality was calculated as the square root of Simpson's diversity index across productive rearrangements. In its TCRdb copy, this immuneACCESS table keeps in-frame sequences only and misses some clones. Where compared with another copy, unresolved V genes explain less than half of these, and the others have no known cause. V, J and clone size are those of that table, while D and trimming were read from the DNA. This sample lists 200,000 to 250,000 clones; 86% were detected once. Roughly 10% of the sample rests with the top ten.

CDR1 WSHSY and CDR2 SAAADI are derived from the germline V gene. Spanning cysteine to phenylalanine, the CDR3 consists of 19 amino acids. Of all the DNA, just the CDR3 is kept, 57 bases in frame from base 1. From V the trimming removes 6 bases and from J it removes 0 bases, while the gene matches leave 14 bases of the junction unaccounted for. Sequencing was performed on peripheral blood. The TCR was taken from a woman in her fifties or sixties with COVID-19, enrolled during active disease. The V and J genes are TRBV10-2 and TRBJ2-1, and 10 junction bases match TRBD2. CDR3 region: CASSETPFSGGSSYNEQFF. The DNA sequence is given as TGCGCCAGCAGCGAGACACCTTTTAGCGGGGGGAGCTCCTACAATGAGCAGTTCTTC.